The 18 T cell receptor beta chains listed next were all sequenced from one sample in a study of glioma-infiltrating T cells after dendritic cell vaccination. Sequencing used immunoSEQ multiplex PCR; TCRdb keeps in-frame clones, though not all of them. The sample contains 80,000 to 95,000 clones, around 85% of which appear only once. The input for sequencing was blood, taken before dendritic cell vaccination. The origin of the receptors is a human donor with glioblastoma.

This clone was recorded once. The CDR3 sequence: CASSPITANTGELFF. The CDR3 nucleotides read TGTGCCAGCAGCCCTATAACAGCGAACACCGGGGAGCTGTTTTTT. The chain couples TRBV25-1 to TRBJ2-2, with D unresolved. Germline CDR1 reads MGHDK; CDR2 reads SYGVNS. The ends were cut back, 6 bases at V and 0 bases at J, with 11 bases in the middle. The CDR3 totals 15 residues.

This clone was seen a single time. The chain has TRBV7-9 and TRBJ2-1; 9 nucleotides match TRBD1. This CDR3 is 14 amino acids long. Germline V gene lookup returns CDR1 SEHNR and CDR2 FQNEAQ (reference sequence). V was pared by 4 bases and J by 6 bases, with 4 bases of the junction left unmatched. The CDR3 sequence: CASSSRDRVNEQFF. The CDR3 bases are TGTGCCAGCAGCTCTCGGGACAGGGTCAATGAGCAGTTCTTC.

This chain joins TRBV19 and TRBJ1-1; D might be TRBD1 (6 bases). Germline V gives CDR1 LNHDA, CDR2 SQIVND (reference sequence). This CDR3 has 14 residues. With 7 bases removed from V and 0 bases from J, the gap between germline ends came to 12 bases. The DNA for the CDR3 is TGTGCCAGTACCCAGGACAGATTGAACACTGAAGCTTTCTTT. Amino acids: CASTQDRLNTEAFF. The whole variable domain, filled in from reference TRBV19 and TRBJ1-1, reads DGGITQSPKYLFRKEGQNVTLSCEQNLNHDAMYWYRQDPGQGLRLIYYSQIVNDFQKGDIAEGYSVSREKKESFPLTVTSAQKNPTAFYLCASTQDRLNTEAFFGQGTRLTVV.

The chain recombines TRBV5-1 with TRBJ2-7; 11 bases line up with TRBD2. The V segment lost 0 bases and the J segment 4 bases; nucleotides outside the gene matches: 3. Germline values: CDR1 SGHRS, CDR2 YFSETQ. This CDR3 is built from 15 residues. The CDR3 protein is CASSLGGTSGYEQYF. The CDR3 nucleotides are TGCGCCAGCAGCTTGGGGGGGACTAGCGGTTACGAGCAGTACTTC.

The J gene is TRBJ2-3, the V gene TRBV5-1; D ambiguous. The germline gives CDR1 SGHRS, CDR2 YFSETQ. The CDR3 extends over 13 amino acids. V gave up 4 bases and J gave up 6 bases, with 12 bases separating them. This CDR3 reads CASSPDSPDTQYF. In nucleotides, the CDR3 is TGCGCCAGCAGCCCTGACTCTCCCGATACGCAGTATTTT.

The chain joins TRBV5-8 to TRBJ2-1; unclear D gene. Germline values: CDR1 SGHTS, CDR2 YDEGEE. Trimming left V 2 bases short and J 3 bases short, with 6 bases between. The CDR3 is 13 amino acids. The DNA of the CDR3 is TGTGCCAGCAGCTTTACTTTCTACAATGAGCAGTTCTTC. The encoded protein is CASSFTFYNEQFF.

The CDR3 sequence is CASSLVGLAGGQDTQYF. The DNA for the CDR3 is TGCGCCAGCAGCTTGGTGGGACTAGCGGGGGGGCAAGATACGCAGTATTTT. This sequence joins TRBV5-1 and TRBJ2-3; 16 bases are shared with TRBD2. Germline values: CDR1 SGHRS, CDR2 YFSETQ. V shed 0 bases, J shed 5 bases, and the junction held 3 bases outside the gene matches. The CDR3 length is 17 residues. The entire variable domain, with the rest obtained from reference TRBV5-1 and TRBJ2-3, is as follows: KAGVTQTPRYLIKTRGQQVTLSCSPISGHRSVSWYQQTPGQGLQFLFEYFSETQRNKGNFPGRFSGRQFSNSRSEMNVSTLELGDSALYLCASSLVGLAGGQDTQYFGPGTRLTVL.

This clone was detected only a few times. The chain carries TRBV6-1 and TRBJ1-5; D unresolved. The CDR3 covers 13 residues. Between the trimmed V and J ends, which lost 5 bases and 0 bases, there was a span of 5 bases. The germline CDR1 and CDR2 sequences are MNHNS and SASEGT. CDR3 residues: CASSSYSNQPQHF. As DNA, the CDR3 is TGTGCCAGCAGTTCCTATAGCAATCAGCCCCAGCATTTT.

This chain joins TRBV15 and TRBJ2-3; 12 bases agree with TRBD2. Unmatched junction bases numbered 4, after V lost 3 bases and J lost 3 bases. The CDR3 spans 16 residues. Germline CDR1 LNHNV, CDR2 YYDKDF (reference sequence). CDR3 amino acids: CATSSLAGGLTDTQYF. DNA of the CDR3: TGTGCCACCAGCAGCCTAGCGGGAGGGCTGACAGATACGCAGTATTTT.

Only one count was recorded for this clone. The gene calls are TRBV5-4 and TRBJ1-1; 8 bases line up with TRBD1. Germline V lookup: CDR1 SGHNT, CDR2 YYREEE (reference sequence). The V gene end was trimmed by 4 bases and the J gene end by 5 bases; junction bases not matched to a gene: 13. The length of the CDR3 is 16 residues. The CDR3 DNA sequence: TGTGCCAGCAGCATTGGGACAGGAAGTGGAAGAACTGAAGCTTTCTTT. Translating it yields CASSIGTGSGRTEAFF.

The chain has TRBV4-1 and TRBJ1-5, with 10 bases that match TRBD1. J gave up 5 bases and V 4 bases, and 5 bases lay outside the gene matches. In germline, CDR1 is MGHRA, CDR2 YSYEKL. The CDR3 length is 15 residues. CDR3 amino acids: CASSRFGQGDQPQHF. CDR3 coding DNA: TGCGCCAGCAGCCGATTTGGACAGGGGGATCAGCCCCAGCATTTT.

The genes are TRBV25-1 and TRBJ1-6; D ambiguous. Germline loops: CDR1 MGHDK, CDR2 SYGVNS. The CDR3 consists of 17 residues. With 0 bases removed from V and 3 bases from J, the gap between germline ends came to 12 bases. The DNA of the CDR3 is TGTGCCAGCAGTGAATATGGGGAGTCCTTCTATAATTCACCCCTCCACTTT. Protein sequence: CASSEYGESFYNSPLHF. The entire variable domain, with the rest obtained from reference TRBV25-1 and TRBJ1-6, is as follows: EADIYQTPRYLVIGTGKKITLECSQTMGHDKMYWYQQDPGMELHLIHYSYGVNSTEKGDLSSESTVSRIRTEHFPLTLESARPSHTSQYLCASSEYGESFYNSPLHFGNGTRLTVT.

The CDR3 here is CASSSRDRAINEQFF. For the CDR3, the DNA is TGTGCCAGTAGTTCCCGGGACAGGGCCATCAATGAGCAGTTCTTC. This rearrangement joins TRBV19 to TRBJ2-1, with 9 bases matching TRBD1. Unmatched junction bases numbered 8, after V lost 5 bases and J lost 6 bases. Per germline, CDR1 LNHDA and CDR2 SQIVND (reference sequence). CDR3 length: 15 residues.

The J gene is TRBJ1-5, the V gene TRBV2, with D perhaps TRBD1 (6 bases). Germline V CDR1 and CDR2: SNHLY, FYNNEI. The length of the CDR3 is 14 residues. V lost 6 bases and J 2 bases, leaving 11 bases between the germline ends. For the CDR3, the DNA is TGTGCCAGCAGGGGGGCGGGCGGCAATCAGCCCCAGCATTTT. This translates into CASRGAGGNQPQHF.

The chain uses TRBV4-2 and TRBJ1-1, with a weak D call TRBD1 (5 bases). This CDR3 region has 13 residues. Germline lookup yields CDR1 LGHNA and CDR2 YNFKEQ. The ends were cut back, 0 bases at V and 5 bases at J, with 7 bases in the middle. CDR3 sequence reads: CASSQDPGTEAFF. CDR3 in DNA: TGTGCCAGCAGCCAAGACCCAGGGACTGAAGCTTTCTTT.

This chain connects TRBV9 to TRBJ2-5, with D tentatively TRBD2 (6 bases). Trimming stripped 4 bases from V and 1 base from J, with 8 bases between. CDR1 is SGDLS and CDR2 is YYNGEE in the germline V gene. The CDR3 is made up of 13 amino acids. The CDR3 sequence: CASSTGVQETQYF. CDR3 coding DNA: TGTGCCAGCAGCACGGGGGTCCAAGAGACCCAGTACTTC.

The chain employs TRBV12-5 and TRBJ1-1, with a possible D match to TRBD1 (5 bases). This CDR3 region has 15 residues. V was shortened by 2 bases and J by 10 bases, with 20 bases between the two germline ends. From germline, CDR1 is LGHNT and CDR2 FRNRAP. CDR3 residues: CASGLSGASGLGAFF. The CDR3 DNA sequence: TGTGCTAGTGGTTTGAGCGGGGCGTCAGGTCTGGGAGCTTTCTTT.

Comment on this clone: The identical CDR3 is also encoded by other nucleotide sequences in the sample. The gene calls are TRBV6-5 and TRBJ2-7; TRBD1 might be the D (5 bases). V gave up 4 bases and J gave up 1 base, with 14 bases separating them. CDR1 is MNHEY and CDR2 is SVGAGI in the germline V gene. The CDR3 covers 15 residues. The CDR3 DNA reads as TGTGCCAGCAGTTCCCCACCGACAGCTTCCTACGAGCAGTACTTC. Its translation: CASSSPPTASYEQYF.